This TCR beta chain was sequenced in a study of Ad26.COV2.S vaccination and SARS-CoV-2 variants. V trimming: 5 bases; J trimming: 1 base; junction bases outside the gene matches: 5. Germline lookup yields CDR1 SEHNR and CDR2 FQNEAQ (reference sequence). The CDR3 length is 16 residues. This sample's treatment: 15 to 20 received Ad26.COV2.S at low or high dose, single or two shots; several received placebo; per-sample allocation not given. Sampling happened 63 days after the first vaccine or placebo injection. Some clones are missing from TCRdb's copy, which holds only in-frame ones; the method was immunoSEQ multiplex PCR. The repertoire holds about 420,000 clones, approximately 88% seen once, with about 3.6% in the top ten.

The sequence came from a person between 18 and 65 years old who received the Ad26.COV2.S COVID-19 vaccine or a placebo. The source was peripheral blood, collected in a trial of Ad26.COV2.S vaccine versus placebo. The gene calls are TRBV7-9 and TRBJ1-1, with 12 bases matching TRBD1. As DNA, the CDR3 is TGTGCCAGCAGCCTACCGGGACAGGGGGCGAACACTGAAGCTTTCTTT. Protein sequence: CASSLPGQGANTEAFF.